This T cell receptor (beta chain) came from a study of T cell responses to AZD1222 COVID-19 vaccine. Study information: Second-dose recipients at about 4 or about 12 weeks were treated as one pooled group.

Using immunoSEQ multiplex PCR, the repertoire was profiled, and TCRdb retains in-frame clones only, with some absent. The data hold 120,000 or so clones, with around 87% observed a single time. Study results and limitations: There were repertoire samples only from the period after the peak T cell response. In a largely white British group with more females than males, clonal diversity was possibly underestimated.

Germline CDR1 is MGHDK and CDR2 is SYGVNS. CDR3 length: 17 amino acids. V dropped 5 bases and J dropped 5 bases, with 25 bases sitting between them. With respect to this clone: What it binds is not known.

This specimen consisted of peripheral blood, obtained on day 0 of AZD1222 vaccination. The TCR comes from an adult in good health. The chain carries TRBV25-1 and TRBJ2-7, with D perhaps TRBD2 (5 bases). In DNA, the CDR3 is TGTGCCAGCAGTCCTTCTTCCCCCGGGGTCGCCGGGAACGAGCAGTACTTC. It specifies CASSPSSPGVAGNEQYF.